The 19 T cell receptor beta chains reported below all come from one sample, sequenced in a study of blood T cell repertoires in COVID-19. Using immunoSEQ multiplex PCR, the repertoire was profiled, and TCRdb retains in-frame clones only, with some absent. The sample lists around 120,000 clones, roughly 80% occurring once. Source material: peripheral blood. Receptors were obtained from a man between 65 and 85 years old with acute or convalescent COVID-19.

The chain has TRBV18 and TRBJ2-2; D is perhaps TRBD1 (5 bases). Trimming took off 3 bases at V and 6 bases at J, with 11 bases between the two ends. The CDR3 is 14 residues long. Germline CDR1 is KGHSH and CDR2 is LQKENI. This chain's CDR3 is CASSPPGQPGELFF. DNA for the CDR3: TGTGCCAGCTCACCTCCAGGGCAGCCCGGGGAGCTGTTTTTT.

V usage is TRBV11-3 and J usage is TRBJ1-3, with a possible D match to TRBD1 (6 bases). The V and J ends lost 10 bases and 0 bases respectively, with 16 bases between them. Looked up from germline, CDR1 is SGHNT and CDR2 is YENEEA. This CDR3 contains 15 residues. The DNA of the CDR3 is TGTGCCACCTGGCGTACAGGGAGCTCTGGAAACACCATATATTTT. This gives the protein CATWRTGSSGNTIYF.

The CDR3 loop reads CASSPLRGQGYEQYF. As DNA, the CDR3 is TGTGCCAGCAGCCCCTTAAGGGGACAGGGATACGAGCAGTACTTC. V usage is TRBV6-6 and J usage is TRBJ2-7; 9 nucleotides line up with TRBD1. The CDR3 totals 15 residues. The V gene's germline CDR1 is MNHNY and CDR2 SVGAGI (reference sequence). V dropped 6 bases and J dropped 4; count of bases not matched to a gene: 10.

This clone was recorded many times. This rearrangement joins TRBV6-5 to TRBJ2-1, with TRBD2 matching 14 bases. Germline assignment: CDR1 MNHEY and CDR2 SVGAGI. CDR3 length: 15 amino acids. Trimming at V came to 2 bases and at J to 10 bases, leaving 4 bases not matched to a gene. Here the CDR3 DNA reads TGTGCCAGCAGTTACGGGACTAGCGGGAGTTGGGAGCAGTTCTTC. Protein product: CASSYGTSGSWEQFF.

This rearrangement joins TRBV27 to TRBJ2-2; possibly TRBD2 for D (5 bases). Trimming left V 6 bases short and J 5 bases short, with 19 bases between. The germline V gene encodes CDR1 MNHEY and CDR2 SMNVEV (reference sequence). The CDR3 runs 16 residues. In nucleotides, the CDR3 is TGTGCCAGCAGACCCGATCCCGGGATCGGAACCGGGGAGCTGTTTTTT. It translates to CASRPDPGIGTGELFF.

V and J are TRBV5-4 and TRBJ2-6, with a tentative D call TRBD2 (6 bases). Looked up from germline, CDR1 is SGHNT and CDR2 is YYREEE (reference sequence). The CDR3 has 18 amino acids. The V end was cut by 2 bases, the J end by 0 bases, with 15 bases between. CDR3 bases: TGTGCCAGCAGCTTCGGGGCAGCGGGCGGCTCTGGGGCCAACGTCCTGACTTTC. This translates into CASSFGAAGGSGANVLTF.

This chain joins TRBV28 and TRBJ2-5; D is perhaps TRBD1 (6 bases). V was pared by 3 bases and J by 5 bases, with 16 bases between. CDR1 and CDR2 (germline): MDHEN, SYDVKM. This CDR3 comprises 15 residues. Here the CDR3 DNA reads TGTGCCAGCAGTTTGGTGGGGGCGCAGGTGGAGACCCAGTACTTC. Its translation: CASSLVGAQVETQYF.

This clone was picked up a small number of times. V and J are TRBV5-5 and TRBJ1-1; 11 bases are shared with TRBD1. CDR3 size: 15 residues. After removal of 3 bases from V and 5 bases from J, the junction contained 6 bases not matched to a gene. Germline loops: CDR1 SGHKS, CDR2 YYEKEE (reference sequence). The CDR3 DNA is TGTGCCAGCAGCTCAGGACAGGGGGCAGGAACTGAAGCTTTCTTT. Translating it yields CASSSGQGAGTEAFF.

The V and J genes are TRBV28 and TRBJ1-2; perhaps TRBD1 as D (5 bases). V was cut by 4 bases and J by 2 bases, with 11 bases left in between. In germline, CDR1 is MDHEN, CDR2 SYDVKM. The CDR3 contains 14 residues. As DNA, the CDR3 is TGTGCCAGCAGTTCCCCTGGACAAAACTATGGCTACACCTTC. It specifies CASSSPGQNYGYTF.

The chain links TRBV7-9 to TRBJ2-5; the match to TRBD2 covers 13 bases. Per germline, CDR1 SEHNR and CDR2 FQNEAQ (reference sequence). Trimming at V came to 4 bases and at J to 0 bases, leaving 8 bases not matched to a gene. The CDR3 is made up of 18 amino acids. Here the CDR3 DNA reads TGTGCCAGCAGCTCCGACGGGACTAGCGGGACGTACCAAGAGACCCAGTACTTC. Encoded protein: CASSSDGTSGTYQETQYF.

V and J are TRBV5-1 and TRBJ2-3; 11 bases map to TRBD2. The CDR3 is 18 residues long. Germline CDR1 is SGHRS and CDR2 is YFSETQ. V gave up 0 bases and J gave up 4 bases; unmatched junction bases: 10. CDR3 DNA sequence: TGCGCCAGCAGCTTGGGGGTCTCTAGCGGGAGGACCTCAGATACGCAGTATTTT. Translated: CASSLGVSSGRTSDTQYF.

The chain couples TRBV11-3 to TRBJ2-3, with TRBD1 identical over 7 bases. Germline lookup yields CDR1 SGHNT and CDR2 YENEEA. With 5 bases clipped from V and 2 bases from J, the junction kept 10 bases outside the gene matches. The CDR3 covers 16 residues. The CDR3 DNA sequence: TGTGCCAGCAGCGGAAGACCCGGGACAGCCACAGATACGCAGTATTTT. It is translated as CASSGRPGTATDTQYF.

The CDR3 nucleotides are TGTGCCAGTAGTGAAGACAGGGGAAGGTACGAGCAGTACTTC. Amino acids: CASSEDRGRYEQYF. V is TRBV19 and J is TRBJ2-7, with 8 positions matching TRBD1. V lost 5 bases, J lost 4 bases, and 7 bases stayed unmatched. Germline CDR1 is LNHDA and CDR2 is SQIVND (reference sequence). The CDR3 consists of 14 residues. Full variable domain (rest looked up from reference TRBV19 and TRBJ2-7): DGGITQSPKYLFRKEGQNVTLSCEQNLNHDAMYWYRQDPGQGLRLIYYSQIVNDFQKGDIAEGYSVSREKKESFPLTVTSAQKNPTAFYLCASSEDRGRYEQYFGPGTRLTVT.

J is TRBJ2-1 and V is TRBV7-3, with D possibly matching TRBD1 (5 bases). V lost 6 bases to trimming and J lost 6 bases, with 15 bases between them. Germline CDR1 and CDR2: SGHTA and FQGTGA. There are 14 residues in the CDR3. The CDR3: CASSLDSQGNEQFF. The CDR3 nucleotides are TGTGCCAGCAGTTTAGACAGCCAGGGCAATGAGCAGTTCTTC.

The gene calls are TRBV12-3 or TRBV12-4 and TRBJ2-7; TRBD1 might be the D (5 bases). Trimming took 5 bases from V and 7 from J, leaving 12 bases between them. The CDR3 spans 12 residues. The CDR3 here is CASSTGPREQYF. In DNA form, the CDR3 reads TGTGCCAGCAGTACAGGACCTCGGGAGCAGTACTTC.

The J gene is TRBJ1-5, the V gene TRBV19; 9 bases match TRBD1. The CDR3 is 13 residues long. V shed 6 bases and J 5 bases; nucleotides not matched to a gene: 2. Germline V lookup: CDR1 LNHDA, CDR2 SQIVND (reference sequence). Here the CDR3 DNA reads TGTGCCAGTAGCGGACAGGGGTATCAGCCCCAGCATTTT. Translated: CASSGQGYQPQHF. Variable domain in full (rest from reference TRBV19 and TRBJ1-5): DGGITQSPKYLFRKEGQNVTLSCEQNLNHDAMYWYRQDPGQGLRLIYYSQIVNDFQKGDIAEGYSVSREKKESFPLTVTSAQKNPTAFYLCASSGQGYQPQHFGDGTRLSIL.

The rearrangement joins TRBV7-2 to TRBJ2-3, with a tentative D call TRBD2 (5 bases). CDR3 length equals 15 residues. Trimming pared 6 bases from V and 1 base from J, leaving 14 bases between. CDR1 and CDR2 (germline): SGHTA, FQGNSA. The CDR3 sequence is CASSQSGIGTDTQYF. The CDR3 DNA follows: TGTGCCAGCAGTCAATCGGGGATAGGCACAGATACGCAGTATTTT.

The J gene is TRBJ2-5, the V gene TRBV2, with 9 bases matching TRBD1. Looked up from germline, CDR1 is SNHLY and CDR2 is FYNNEI. The CDR3 contains 13 residues. Trimming cost V 9 bases and J 5 bases; bases outside gene matches: 7. In nucleotides, the CDR3 is TGTGCCAGTCGGACAGGGGTGGGGGAGACCCAGTACTTC. This encodes CASRTGVGETQYF.

The chain uses TRBV6-5 and TRBJ2-7; TRBD2 is a possible D gene (5 bases). Trimming left V 6 bases short and J 6 bases short, with 18 bases between. Germline lookup yields CDR1 MNHEY and CDR2 SVGAGI. This CDR3 comprises 14 residues. Here the CDR3 reads CASSLEGGLREQYF. CDR3 nucleotide sequence: TGTGCCAGCAGCCTTGAGGGCGGTCTCCGCGAGCAGTACTTC.